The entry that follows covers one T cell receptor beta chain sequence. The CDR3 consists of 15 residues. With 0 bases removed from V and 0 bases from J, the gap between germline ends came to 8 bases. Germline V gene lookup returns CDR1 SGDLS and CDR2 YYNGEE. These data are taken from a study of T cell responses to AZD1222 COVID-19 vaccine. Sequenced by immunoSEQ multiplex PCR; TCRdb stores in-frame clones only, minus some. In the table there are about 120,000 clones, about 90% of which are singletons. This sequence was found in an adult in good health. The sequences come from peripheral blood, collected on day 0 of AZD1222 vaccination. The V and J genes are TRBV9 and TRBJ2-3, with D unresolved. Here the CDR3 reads CASSVDGTSTDTQYF. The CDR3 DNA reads TGTGCCAGCAGCGTAGACGGCACTAGCACAGATACGCAGTATTTT. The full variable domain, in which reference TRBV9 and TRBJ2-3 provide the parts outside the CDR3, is DSGVTQTPKHLITATGQRVTLRCSPRSGDLSVYWYQQSLDQGLQFLIQYYNGEERAKGNILERFSAQQFPDLHSELNLSSLELGDSALYFCASSVDGTSTDTQYFGPGTRLTVL.